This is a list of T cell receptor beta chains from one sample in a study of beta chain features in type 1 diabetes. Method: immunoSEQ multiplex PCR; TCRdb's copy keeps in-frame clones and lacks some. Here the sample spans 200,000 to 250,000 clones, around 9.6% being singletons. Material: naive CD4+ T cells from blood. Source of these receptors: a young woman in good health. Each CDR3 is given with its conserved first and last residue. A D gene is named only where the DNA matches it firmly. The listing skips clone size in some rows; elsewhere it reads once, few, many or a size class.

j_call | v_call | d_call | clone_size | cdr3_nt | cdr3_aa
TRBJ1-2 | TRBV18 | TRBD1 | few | TGTGCCAGCTCACCTAACCAGGGGGCTGATGGCTACACCTTC | CASSPNQGADGYTF
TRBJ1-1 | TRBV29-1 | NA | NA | TGCAGCGTTGGGATTGGAGGAGGAAGCACTGAAGCTTTCTTT | CSVGIGGGSTEAFF
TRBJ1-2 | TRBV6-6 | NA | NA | TGTGCCAGCAGTCAGACTCCAAGCTATGGCTACACCTTC | CASSQTPSYGYTF
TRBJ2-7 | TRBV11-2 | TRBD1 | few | TGTGCCAGCAGCCGGGGACAGAGCTCCTACGAGCAGTACTTC | CASSRGQSSYEQYF
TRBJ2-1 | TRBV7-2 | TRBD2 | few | TGTGCCAGCAGCTTAGGAGGACTAGCGGGGGGGCGAGGTGGGTTCTTC | CASSLGGLAGGRGGFF
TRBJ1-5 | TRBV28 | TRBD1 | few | TGTGCCAGCCAGGGGGTGCAGGGCCTGAAACAACAGCCCCAGCATTTT | CASQGVQGLKQQPQHF
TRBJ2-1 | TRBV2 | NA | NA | TGTGCCAGCAGTGCCCCAGGGACCTACAATGAGCAGTTCTTC | CASSAPGTYNEQFF
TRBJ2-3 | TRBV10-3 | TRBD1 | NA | TGTGCCATCAGTGTTTCCGGGACAGGGGTCCCAGATACGCAGTATTTT | CAISVSGTGVPDTQYF
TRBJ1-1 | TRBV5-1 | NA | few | TGCGCCAGCAGCCCGTCCCTGAACACTGAAGCTTTCTTT | CASSPSLNTEAFF
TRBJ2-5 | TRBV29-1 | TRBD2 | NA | TGCAGCGTTGAGGGGGGAGCGGGGGGTCGAGAGACCCAGTACTTC | CSVEGGAGGRETQYF
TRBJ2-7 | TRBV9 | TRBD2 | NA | TGTGCCAGCAGCGTACTCCCGACTAGCGGGTACTCCTACGAGCAGTACTTC | CASSVLPTSGYSYEQYF
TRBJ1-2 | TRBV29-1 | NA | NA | TGCAGCGATACAGGGATCGGCTACACCTTC | CSDTGIGYTF
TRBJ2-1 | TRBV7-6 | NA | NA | TGTGCCAGCAGCTTAGCGATAGCCCGCAGGGGAAACTACAATGAGCAGTTCTTC | CASSLAIARRGNYNEQFF
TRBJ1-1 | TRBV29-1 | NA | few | TGCAGCGTTCGACAGGTCGGCGACACTGAAGCTTTCTTT | CSVRQVGDTEAFF
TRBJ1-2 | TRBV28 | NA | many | TGTGCCAGCGGAGACCGTTATGGCTACACCTTC | CASGDRYGYTF
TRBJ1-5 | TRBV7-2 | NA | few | TGTGCCAGCAGCTTTAACAGGAACCCTAATCAGCCCCAGCATTTT | CASSFNRNPNQPQHF
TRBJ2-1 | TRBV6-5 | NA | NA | TGTGCCAGCAGACCTGGACAGTATAATGAGCAGTTCTTC | CASRPGQYNEQFF
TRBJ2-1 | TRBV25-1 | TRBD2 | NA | TGTGCCAGCAGTGAATCCGGGAGGGCCCATAATGAGCAGTTCTTC | CASSESGRAHNEQFF
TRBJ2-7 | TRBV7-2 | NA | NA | TGTGCCAGCGCAGGGGATACCTACGAGCAGTACTTC | CASAGDTYEQYF
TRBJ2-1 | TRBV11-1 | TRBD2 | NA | TGTGCCAGCAGCTTAAAGCTGGGAGGGCGCAGGCAGTTCTTC | CASSLKLGGRRQFF
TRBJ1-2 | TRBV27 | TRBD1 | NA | TGTGCCAGCAGTTTAACGGACAGGGGCCCTAACTATGGCTACACCTTC | CASSLTDRGPNYGYTF
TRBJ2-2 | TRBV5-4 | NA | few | TGTGCCAGCAGCTCCACAGAAAAGACAGAGCTGTTTTTT | CASSSTEKTELFF
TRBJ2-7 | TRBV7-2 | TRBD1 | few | TGTGCCAGCAGCTCTTGGACAGGGCAGGACGAGCAGTACTTC | CASSSWTGQDEQYF
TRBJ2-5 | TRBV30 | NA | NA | TGTGCCTGGATGGAGCGGGCATCCTATGGGGCCCAGTACTTC | CAWMERASYGAQYF
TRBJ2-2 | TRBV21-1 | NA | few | TGTGCCAGCAGCAGGCGGACAGGGGATTACACCGGGGAGCTGTTTTTT | CASSRRTGDYTGELFF
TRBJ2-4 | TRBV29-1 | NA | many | TGCAGCGCCTCGGGGGTGGACATTCAGTACTTC | CSASGVDIQYF
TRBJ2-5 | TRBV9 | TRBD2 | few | TGTGCCAGCAGCGTAGAGCCTAGCGGAGAGACCCAGTACTTC | CASSVEPSGETQYF
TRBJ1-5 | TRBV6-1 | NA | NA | TGTGCCAGCAGTGTAGGAGGGCAGCCCCAGCATTTT | CASSVGGQPQHF
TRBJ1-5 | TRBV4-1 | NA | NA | TGCGCCAGCAGCCAACTCCGCGATAGCAATCAGCCCCAGCATTTT | CASSQLRDSNQPQHF
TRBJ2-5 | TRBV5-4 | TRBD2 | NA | TGTGCCAGCGGTCCAGCGGGAGCGGGAGAGACCCAGTACTTC | CASGPAGAGETQYF
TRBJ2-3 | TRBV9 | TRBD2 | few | TGTGCCAGCAGCGCCGGGACTAGCCTCGGGACAGATACGCAGTATTTT | CASSAGTSLGTDTQYF
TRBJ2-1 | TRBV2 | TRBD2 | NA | TGTGCCAGCATCGGGCAGACTAGCGGGATGGGTGATGAGCAGTTCTTC | CASIGQTSGMGDEQFF
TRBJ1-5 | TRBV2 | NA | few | TGTGCCAGCAGTAAGGACAGACTCAATCAGCCCCAGCATTTT | CASSKDRLNQPQHF
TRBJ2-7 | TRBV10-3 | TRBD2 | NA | TGTGCCATCAGTGAACGGGAGGGCCTTAACGAGCAGTACTTC | CAISEREGLNEQYF
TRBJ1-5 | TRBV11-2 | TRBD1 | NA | TGTGCCAGCAGCCTCGGGACAGGCTTCAATCAGCCCCAGCATTTT | CASSLGTGFNQPQHF
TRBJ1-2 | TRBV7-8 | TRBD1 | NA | TGTGCCAGCAGCTTGAGGACAGGCCCTAACTATGGCTACACCTTC | CASSLRTGPNYGYTF
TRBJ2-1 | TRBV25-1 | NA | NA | TGTGCCAGCAGGGGTGGACCTAGCACGAGTCATGAGCAGTTCTTC | CASRGGPSTSHEQFF
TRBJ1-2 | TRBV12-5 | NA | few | TGTGCTAGTGGTTCGACCCGGGGGGACTATGGCTACACCTTC | CASGSTRGDYGYTF
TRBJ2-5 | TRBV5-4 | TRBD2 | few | TGTGCCAGCAGCTTGAGACTAGCGGGGGGCCAAGAGACCCAGTACTTC | CASSLRLAGGQETQYF
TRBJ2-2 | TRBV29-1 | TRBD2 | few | TGCAGCGTTGAGTCCCCTAGCGGGAGGGCCCTGGCCGGGGAGCTGTTTTTT | CSVESPSGRALAGELFF
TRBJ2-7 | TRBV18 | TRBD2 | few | TGTGCCAGCTCACCTCTAGGGACTAGCGTTACCTACGAGCAGTACTTC | CASSPLGTSVTYEQYF
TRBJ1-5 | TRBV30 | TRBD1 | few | TGTGCCTGGAGTGTGGGACAGGGGCGCGATCAGCCCCAGCATTTT | CAWSVGQGRDQPQHF
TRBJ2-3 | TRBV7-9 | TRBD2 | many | TGTGCCAGCAGCCCAGGACTAGCGGACCTAACTCATACGCAGTATTTT | CASSPGLADLTHTQYF
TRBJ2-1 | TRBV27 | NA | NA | TGTGCCAGCAGCCGACTGACGGGTGGCAATGAGCAGTTCTTC | CASSRLTGGNEQFF
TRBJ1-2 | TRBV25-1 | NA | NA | TGTGCCAGCAGTGCCCGCCCTGGCGGCTACACCTTC | CASSARPGGYTF
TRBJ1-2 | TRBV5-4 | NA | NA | TGTGCCAGCCGCGGGTCGGGAGGGGACGGCGGCAGAGGCTACACCTTC | CASRGSGGDGGRGYTF
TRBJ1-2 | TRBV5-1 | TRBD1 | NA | TGCGCCAGCAAACCTACGACAGGGTCGCAAGGCTACACCTTC | CASKPTTGSQGYTF
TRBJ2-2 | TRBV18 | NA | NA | TGTGCCAGCTCAGCGGACCAAAACGTGGCGGGCACCGGGGAGCTGTTTTTT | CASSADQNVAGTGELFF
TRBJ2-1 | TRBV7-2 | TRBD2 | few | TGTGCCAGCAGCTTAGGGCGGGAGCACAATGAGCAGTTCTTC | CASSLGREHNEQFF
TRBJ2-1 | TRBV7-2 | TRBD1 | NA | TGTGCCAGCAGCTTAGTGAGGACAGGGCCCAATGAGCAGTTCTTC | CASSLVRTGPNEQFF
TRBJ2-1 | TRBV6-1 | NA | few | TGTGCCAGCAGTGTATCCTACAATGAGCAGTTCTTC | CASSVSYNEQFF
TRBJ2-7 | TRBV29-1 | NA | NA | TGCAGCGCCGGCCGGGGCAGGGGAGACGAGCAGTACTTC | CSAGRGRGDEQYF
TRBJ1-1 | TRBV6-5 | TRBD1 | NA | TGTGCCAGCAGCCCTGGGACAGCGGTAGAAGCTTTCTTT | CASSPGTAVEAFF